This TCR beta chain derives from a study of cytomegalovirus exposure and HLA in healthy donors. Study-wide findings and caveats: Per published reports, the classifier diagnosed cytomegalovirus status with high specificity and sensitivity.

Profiled with immunoSEQ multiplex PCR; TCRdb holds only in-frame clones, not every one. The profile shows roughly 52,000 clones, 90% of them singletons. Details on this clone: The antigen is unknown.

Germline-derived CDR1 and CDR2 are SGHNT and YENEEA. The CDR3 runs 17 residues. J gave up 9 bases and V 5 bases, and 16 bases lay outside the gene matches. The chain recombines TRBV11-3 with TRBJ2-1; 10 bases agree with TRBD2. The receptor comes from a man between 18 and 29 years old in good health and CMV-seronegative. The sample was PBMCs. CDR3 nucleotides: TGTGCCAGCAGCGGAAGGACTAGCGGACTAAACGAGGGTGAGCAGTTCTTC. It specifies CASSGRTSGLNEGEQFF. Together with reference TRBV11-3 and TRBJ2-1, the CDR3 gives the full variable domain: EAGVVQSPRYKIIEKKQPVAFWCNPISGHNTLYWYLQNLGQGPELLIRYENEEAVDDSQLPKDRFSAERLKGVDSTLKIQPAELGDSAVYLCASSGRTSGLNEGEQFFGPGTRLTVL.